This is a list of T cell receptor beta chains from one sample in a study of T cell responses to AZD1222 COVID-19 vaccine. The method was immunoSEQ multiplex PCR; TCRdb's version includes in-frame clones alone and lacks a portion of them. Of about 110,000 clones in the sample, 85% to 90% were seen once. The material was peripheral blood, obtained on day 0 of AZD1222 vaccination. The source is an adult in good health. The CDR3 runs from the conserved cysteine through the conserved F or W. The order of the fields is V gene, J gene, clone size, D gene, CDR3 protein, CDR3 DNA. A D gene is named only where the DNA matches it firmly. Expanded clones are given a class, and other clones once, few, many or no size at all.

V: TRBV5-1; J: TRBJ1-2; size: NA; D: TRBD1; CDR3: CASSLDWTGGSRGYTF; DNA: TGCGCCAGCAGCTTGGATTGGACAGGGGGTTCTCGCGGCTACACCTTC
V: TRBV24-1; J: TRBJ1-5; size: NA; D: TRBD1; CDR3: CATSNGTGGLAQPQHF; DNA: TGTGCCACCAGCAACGGGACAGGGGGATTGGCTCAGCCCCAGCATTTT
V: TRBV5-1; J: TRBJ2-7; size: NA; D: TRBD1; CDR3: CASSHNNRGLDEQYF; DNA: TGCGCCAGCAGCCATAATAACAGGGGGCTCGACGAGCAGTACTTC
V: TRBV19; J: TRBJ2-7; size: NA; D: TRBD1; CDR3: CASSSRQGGISYEQYF; DNA: TGTGCCAGTAGTAGTAGACAGGGGGGGATCTCCTACGAGCAGTACTTC
V: TRBV3-1/TRBV3-2; J: TRBJ1-1; size: NA; D: NA; CDR3: CASTRGFSLNTEAFF; DNA: TGTGCCAGCACCCGGGGGTTCTCCTTGAACACTGAAGCTTTCTTT
V: TRBV3-1/TRBV3-2; J: TRBJ2-1; size: NA; D: TRBD2; CDR3: CASRTSGAYNEQFF; DNA: TGTGCCAGCAGAACTAGCGGAGCTTACAATGAGCAGTTCTTC
V: TRBV4-1; J: TRBJ1-1; size: few; D: TRBD1; CDR3: CASSQTGGNTEAFF; DNA: TGCGCCAGCAGCCAAACAGGGGGGAACACTGAAGCTTTCTTT
V: TRBV10-3; J: TRBJ1-6; size: NA; D: NA; CDR3: CAISFQGGNSPLHF; DNA: TGTGCCATCAGTTTCCAGGGCGGCAATTCACCCCTCCACTTT
V: TRBV3-1/TRBV3-2; J: TRBJ1-1; size: NA; D: TRBD1; CDR3: CASSQRATGDTEAFF; DNA: TGTGCCAGCAGCCAACGGGCCACAGGGGACACTGAAGCTTTCTTT
V: TRBV9; J: TRBJ2-1; size: NA; D: NA; CDR3: CASSVVGTEYNEQFF; DNA: TGTGCCAGCAGCGTAGTAGGAACAGAATACAATGAGCAGTTCTTC
V: TRBV23-1; J: TRBJ2-1; size: few; D: TRBD2; CDR3: CASSPSAGGPRNEQFF; DNA: TGCGCCAGCAGTCCTTCGGCGGGAGGGCCTAGAAATGAGCAGTTCTTC
V: TRBV6-5; J: TRBJ1-5; size: once; D: NA; CDR3: CASSPLNQPQHF; DNA: TGTGCCAGCAGTCCCCTTAATCAGCCCCAGCATTTT
V: TRBV3-1/TRBV3-2; J: TRBJ2-1; size: NA; D: TRBD2; CDR3: CASSQGLAGGHEQFF; DNA: TGTGCCAGCAGCCAAGGACTAGCGGGAGGTCATGAGCAGTTCTTC
V: TRBV4-3; J: TRBJ2-2; size: many; D: NA; CDR3: CASSPRSGVGGELFF; DNA: TGCGCCAGCAGCCCCCGGTCAGGAGTAGGCGGGGAGCTGTTTTTT
V: TRBV11-3; J: TRBJ1-1; size: NA; D: NA; CDR3: CASSPTMNTEAFF; DNA: TGTGCCAGCAGTCCAACCATGAACACTGAAGCTTTCTTT
V: TRBV12-3/TRBV12-4; J: TRBJ1-4; size: NA; D: TRBD1; CDR3: CACGTAIEKLFF; DNA: TGTGCCTGTGGGACAGCAATTGAAAAACTGTTTTTT
V: TRBV29-1; J: TRBJ2-3; size: NA; D: TRBD2; CDR3: CSVEGAGGPTDTQYF; DNA: TGCAGCGTTGAAGGGGCGGGAGGGCCCACAGATACGCAGTATTTT